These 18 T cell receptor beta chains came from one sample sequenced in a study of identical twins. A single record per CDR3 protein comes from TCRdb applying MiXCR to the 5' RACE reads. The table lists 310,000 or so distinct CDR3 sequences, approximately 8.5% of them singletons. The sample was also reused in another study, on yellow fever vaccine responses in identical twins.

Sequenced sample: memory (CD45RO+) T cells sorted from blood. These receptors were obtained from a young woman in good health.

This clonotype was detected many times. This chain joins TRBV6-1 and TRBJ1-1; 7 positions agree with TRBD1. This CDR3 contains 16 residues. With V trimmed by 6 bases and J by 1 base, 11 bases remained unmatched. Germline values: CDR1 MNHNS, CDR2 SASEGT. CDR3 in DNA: TGTGCCAGCAGCGCCCAGAGACAGGGTTGGAACACTGAAGCTTTCTTT. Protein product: CASSAQRQGWNTEAFF.

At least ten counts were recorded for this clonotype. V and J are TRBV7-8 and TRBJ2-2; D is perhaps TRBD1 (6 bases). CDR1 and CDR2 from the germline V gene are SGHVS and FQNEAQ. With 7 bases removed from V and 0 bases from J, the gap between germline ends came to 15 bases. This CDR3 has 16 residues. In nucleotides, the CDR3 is TGTGCCAGCACCCGCCGGGACACCGCGAACACCGGGGAGCTGTTTTTT. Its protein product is CASTRRDTANTGELFF.

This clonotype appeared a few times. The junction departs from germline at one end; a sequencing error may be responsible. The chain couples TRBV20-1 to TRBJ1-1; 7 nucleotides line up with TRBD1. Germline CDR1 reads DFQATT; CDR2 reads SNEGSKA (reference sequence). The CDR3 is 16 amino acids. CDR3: CCARDLAGGTNTEAFF. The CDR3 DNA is TGCTGTGCTAGAGATCTGGCAGGGGGAACGAACACTGAAGCTTTCTTT.

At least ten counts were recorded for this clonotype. The CDR3 nucleotides read TGCGCCAGCAGCCCATTACGGGGGAGGGATCAAGAGACCCAGTACTTC. Protein product: CASSPLRGRDQETQYF. V is TRBV10-2 and J is TRBJ2-5, with TRBD2 identical over 7 bases. The CDR3 has 16 amino acids. Unmatched junction bases numbered 12, after V lost 6 bases and J lost 2 bases. Germline V gene sequence: CDR1 WSHSY, CDR2 SAAADI.

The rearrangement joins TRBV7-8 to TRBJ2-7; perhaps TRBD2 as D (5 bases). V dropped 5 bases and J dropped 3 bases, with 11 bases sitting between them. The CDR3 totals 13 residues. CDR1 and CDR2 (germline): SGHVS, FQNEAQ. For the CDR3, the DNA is TGTGCCAGCAGCGCAGTCGGGGACTACGAGCAGTACTTC. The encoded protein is CASSAVGDYEQYF.

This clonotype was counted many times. CDR3 coding DNA: TGCGCCAGCAGCTCGGATTTAGCGGGAGAGGACACCGGGGAGCTGTTTTTT. This codes for CASSSDLAGEDTGELFF. The genes are TRBV5-1 and TRBJ2-2, with 9 bases aligning to TRBD2. Losses at the gene ends were 3 bases for V and 3 bases for J; bases not matched to a gene: 9. The germline V gene encodes CDR1 SGHRS and CDR2 YFSETQ. The CDR3 spans 17 residues.

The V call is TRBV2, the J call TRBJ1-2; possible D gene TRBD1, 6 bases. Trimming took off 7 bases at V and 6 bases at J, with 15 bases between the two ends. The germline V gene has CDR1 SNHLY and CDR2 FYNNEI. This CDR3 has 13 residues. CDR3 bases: TGTGCCAGCATCAAGACAGGACGCCATGGCTACACCTTC. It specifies CASIKTGRHGYTF.

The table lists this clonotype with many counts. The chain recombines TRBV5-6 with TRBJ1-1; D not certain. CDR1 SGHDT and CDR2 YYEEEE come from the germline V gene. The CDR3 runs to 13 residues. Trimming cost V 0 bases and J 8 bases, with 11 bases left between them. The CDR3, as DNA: TGTGCCAGCAGCTTGGGAGGTCTGGCGGAAGCTTTCTTT. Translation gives CASSLGGLAEAFF.

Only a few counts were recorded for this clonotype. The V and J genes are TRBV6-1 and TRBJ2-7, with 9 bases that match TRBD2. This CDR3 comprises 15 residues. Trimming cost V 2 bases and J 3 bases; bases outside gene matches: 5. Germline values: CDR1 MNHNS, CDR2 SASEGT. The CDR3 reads CASSEFGGGDYEQYV. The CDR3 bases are TGTGCCAGCAGTGAATTTGGCGGGGGGGACTACGAGCAGTACGTC.

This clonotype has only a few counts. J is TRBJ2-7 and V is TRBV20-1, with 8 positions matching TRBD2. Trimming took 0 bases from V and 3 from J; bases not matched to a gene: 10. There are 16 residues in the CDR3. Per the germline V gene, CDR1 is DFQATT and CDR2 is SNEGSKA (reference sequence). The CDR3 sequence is CSARDHIAGTYYEQYF. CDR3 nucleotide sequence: TGCAGTGCTAGAGACCATATAGCGGGAACCTACTACGAGCAGTACTTC.

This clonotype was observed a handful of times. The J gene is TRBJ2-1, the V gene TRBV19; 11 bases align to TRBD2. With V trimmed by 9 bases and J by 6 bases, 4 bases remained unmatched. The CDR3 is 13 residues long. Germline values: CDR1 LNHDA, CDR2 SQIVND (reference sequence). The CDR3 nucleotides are TGTGCCAGCCAGGGACTAGCGGTCAATGAGCAGTTCTTC. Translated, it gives CASQGLAVNEQFF.

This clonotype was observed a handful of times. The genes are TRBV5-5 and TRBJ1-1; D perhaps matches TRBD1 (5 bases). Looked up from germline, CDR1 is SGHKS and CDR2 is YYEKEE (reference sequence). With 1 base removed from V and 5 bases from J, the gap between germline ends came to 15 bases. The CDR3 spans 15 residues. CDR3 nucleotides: TGTGCCAGCAGCTTGAGATTAGGGGTAATGACTGAAGCTTTCTTT. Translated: CASSLRLGVMTEAFF.

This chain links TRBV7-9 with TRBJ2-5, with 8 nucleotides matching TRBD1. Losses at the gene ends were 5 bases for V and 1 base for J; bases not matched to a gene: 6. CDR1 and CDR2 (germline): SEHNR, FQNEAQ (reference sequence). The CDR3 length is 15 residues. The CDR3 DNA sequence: TGTGCCAGCAGCCGCGGACAGGGCTTCCAAGAGACCCAGTACTTC. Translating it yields CASSRGQGFQETQYF.

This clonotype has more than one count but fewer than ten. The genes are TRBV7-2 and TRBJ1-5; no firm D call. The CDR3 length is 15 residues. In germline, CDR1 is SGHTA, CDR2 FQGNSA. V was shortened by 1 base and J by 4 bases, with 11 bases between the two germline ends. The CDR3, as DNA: TGTGCCAGCAGCTTAGAATCGGGTCGGAATCAGCCCCAGCATTTT. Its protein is CASSLESGRNQPQHF.

The CDR3 is CASSLTSGRPPISYNEQFF. In DNA form, the CDR3 reads TGTGCCAGCTCACTGACTAGCGGGAGGCCCCCAATCTCCTACAATGAGCAGTTCTTC. The chain carries TRBV18 and TRBJ2-1; 13 bases align to TRBD2. The CDR3 has 19 residues. The ends lost 4 bases at V and 0 bases at J; junction bases unmatched: 9. Germline CDR1 and CDR2: KGHSH and LQKENI.

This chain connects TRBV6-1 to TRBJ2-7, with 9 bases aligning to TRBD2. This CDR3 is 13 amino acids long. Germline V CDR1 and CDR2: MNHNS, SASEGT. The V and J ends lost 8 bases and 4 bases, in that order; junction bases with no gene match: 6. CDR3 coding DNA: TGTGCCAGCGGCGGGGGGGCCGGATACGAGCAGTACGTC. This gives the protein CASGGGAGYEQYV.

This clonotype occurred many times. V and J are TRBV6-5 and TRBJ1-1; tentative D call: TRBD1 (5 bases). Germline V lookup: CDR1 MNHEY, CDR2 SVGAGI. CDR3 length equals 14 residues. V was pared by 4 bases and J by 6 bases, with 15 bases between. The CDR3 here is CASSFGGAKAEAFF. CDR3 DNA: TGTGCCAGCAGTTTCGGTGGGGCGAAGGCTGAAGCTTTCTTT.

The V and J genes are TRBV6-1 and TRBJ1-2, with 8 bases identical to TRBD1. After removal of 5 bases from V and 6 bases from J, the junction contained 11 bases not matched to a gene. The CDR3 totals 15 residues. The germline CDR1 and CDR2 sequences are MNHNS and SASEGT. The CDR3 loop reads CASSPWVDRGDGYTF. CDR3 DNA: TGTGCCAGCAGTCCATGGGTCGACAGGGGAGATGGCTACACCTTC.